This T cell receptor beta chain was observed in a study of blood T cell repertoires in COVID-19. Study as a whole: The study drew acute and convalescent COVID-19 samples from the United States, Italy and Spain. Sample material is recorded as cDNA or gDNA derived from T cells, B-cell-depleted T cells, or PBMCs.

In the authors' workflow: Amplifying reference gene primers gave estimates of nucleated cell counts. Here immunoSEQ multiplex PCR was the method, and the copy in TCRdb shows in-frame clones only, minus some. The V and J calls and clone size are taken from that table; D and trimming were inferred from the DNA. The top ten hold under 6.5% of the sample, which has a few hundred thousand clones, roughly 90% seen once. This TCR came from a man aged 60 to 69 with acute or convalescent COVID-19. Sequences were obtained from peripheral blood.

The CDR3 here is CASSSDSSGDTGELFF. CDR3 DNA: TGTGCCAGCAGCTCAGACAGTTCCGGGGACACCGGGGAGCTGTTTTTT. V and J are TRBV11-3 and TRBJ2-2; TRBD1 or TRBD2 may be the D gene (5 bases each). The germline CDR1 and CDR2 sequences are SGHNT and YENEEA. The CDR3 loop spans 16 amino acids. Trimming pared 4 bases from V and 3 bases from J, leaving 15 bases between. The variable domain in full, completed from reference TRBV11-3 and TRBJ2-2, reads EAGVVQSPRYKIIEKKQPVAFWCNPISGHNTLYWYLQNLGQGPELLIRYENEEAVDDSQLPKDRFSAERLKGVDSTLKIQPAELGDSAVYLCASSSDSSGDTGELFFGEGSRLTVL.